The 18 T cell receptor beta chains presented below share a single source sample, sequenced in a study of T cell changes during pregnancy in multiple sclerosis. TCRdb's table, derived via immunoSEQ multiplex PCR, lists solely in-frame clones and lacks some. This sample has about 70,000 clones, with approximately 94% found just once. Sequencing was performed on peripheral blood, taken in the third trimester of pregnancy. The receptors come from a female donor with multiple sclerosis, enrolled in a pregnancy study.

The CDR3 DNA sequence: TGTGCCAGCAGTCCCTTTTTGGCTTATGGCTACACCTTC. Its protein product is CASSPFLAYGYTF. The rearrangement joins TRBV27 to TRBJ1-2; D unclear. The CDR3 runs 13 residues. The V and J ends lost 5 bases and 5 bases respectively, with 12 bases between them. CDR1 is MNHEY and CDR2 is SMNVEV in the germline V gene (reference sequence).

The V gene is TRBV7-3, the J gene TRBJ1-1; D uncertain. The germline gives CDR1 SGHTA, CDR2 FQGTGA. There are 13 residues in the CDR3. Trimming left V 4 bases short and J 0 bases short, with 6 bases between. The CDR3 sequence: CASSSLMNTEAFF. The DNA of the CDR3 is TGTGCCAGCAGCTCACTAATGAACACTGAAGCTTTCTTT.

The genes are TRBV11-1 and TRBJ1-6; 8 bases agree with TRBD1. The V and J ends lost 1 base and 10 bases, in that order; junction bases with no gene match: 9. The CDR3 runs 16 residues. CDR1 SGHAT and CDR2 FQDESV come from the germline V gene (reference sequence). The CDR3 DNA reads TGTGCCAGCAGCTTAGGTCAGGGGGCTTCCGGATCACCCCTCCACTTT. Translated, it gives CASSLGQGASGSPLHF.

This sequence joins TRBV4-1 and TRBJ1-6, with TRBD1 as a possible D gene (5 bases). The CDR3 contains 17 residues. The germline gives CDR1 MGHRA, CDR2 YSYEKL. Trimming shortened V by 5 bases and J by 1 base, and 15 bases separated the two germline ends. CDR3 sequence (DNA): TGCGCCAGCAGCGAAGGGCAGGGAATGTCCTATAATTCACCCCTCCACTTT. Translating gives CASSEGQGMSYNSPLHF.

J is TRBJ1-4 and V is TRBV6-5, with TRBD1 matching over 8 bases. Germline V gene sequence: CDR1 MNHEY, CDR2 SVGAGI. CDR3 length equals 13 residues. V was clipped by 6 bases and J by 8 bases; unmatched bases: 5. CDR3 DNA sequence: TGTGCCAGCAGGGACAGGGCCCGCGAAAAACTGTTTTTT. Translation gives CASRDRAREKLFF.

This CDR3 reads CASSAGGHQPQHF. CDR3 sequence (DNA): TGCGCCAGCAGCGCAGGGGGACATCAGCCCCAGCATTTT. The gene calls are TRBV5-1 and TRBJ1-5; 7 bases line up with TRBD1. The germline V gene encodes CDR1 SGHRS and CDR2 YFSETQ. The CDR3 length is 13 residues. The trim removed 4 bases at V and 5 bases at J, leaving 3 bases unmatched.

The chain is built from TRBV29-1 and TRBJ1-5; D remains ambiguous. Germline-derived CDR1 and CDR2 are SQVTM and ANQGSEA. Trimming shortened V by 4 bases and J by 4 bases, and 11 bases separated the two germline ends. This CDR3 contains 13 residues. The CDR3, as DNA: TGCAGCGTTGGGAGAGGGAGGAATCAGCCCCAGCATTTT. Residues: CSVGRGRNQPQHF.

This clone was seen a single time. CDR3 sequence: CASSPGTSLSDEQFF. In nucleotides, the CDR3 is TGTGCCAGCAGCCCCGGGACTAGTTTATCGGATGAGCAGTTCTTC. This chain links TRBV5-4 with TRBJ2-1; TRBD2 matches at 8 bases. This CDR3 spans 15 amino acids. V shed 4 bases and J 8 bases; nucleotides not matched to a gene: 11. Germline CDR1 SGHNT, CDR2 YYREEE (reference sequence).

This chain joins TRBV4-1 and TRBJ2-3; the match to TRBD2 covers 13 bases. CDR1 and CDR2 from the germline V gene are MGHRA and YSYEKL. Trimming removed 4 bases from V and 0 bases from J; junction bases left unmatched: 13. The CDR3 runs to 20 residues. The CDR3 DNA reads as TGCGCCAGCAGCCCCCCCGGGGGGACTAGCGGGGTAGCGAGCACAGATACGCAGTATTTT. Amino acids: CASSPPGGTSGVASTDTQYF.

J is TRBJ2-2 and V is TRBV5-1; 7 nucleotides match TRBD1. CDR1 is SGHRS, CDR2 YFSETQ, per germline. The CDR3 sequence is 18 residues long. Unmatched junction bases numbered 13, after V lost 4 bases and J lost 1 base. The CDR3 bases are TGCGCCAGCAGCACCGCAATCCCGGGACAGAAGAACACCGGGGAGCTGTTTTTT. This codes for CASSTAIPGQKNTGELFF.

This clone was observed a handful of times. The rearrangement joins TRBV6-1 to TRBJ1-6, with D uncertain. Germline CDR1 reads MNHNS; CDR2 reads SASEGT. The V gene lost 4 bases and the J gene lost 10 bases, with 5 bases spanning the gap. The CDR3 has 11 residues. DNA for the CDR3: TGTGCCAGCAGTGTGGGCTCACCCCTCCACTTT. This sequence encodes CASSVGSPLHF.

The chain employs TRBV9 and TRBJ1-1, with 8 bases matching TRBD1. The germline V gene encodes CDR1 SGDLS and CDR2 YYNGEE. After removal of 4 bases from V and 7 bases from J, the junction contained 12 bases not matched to a gene. The CDR3 length is 15 residues. The DNA for the CDR3 is TGTGCCAGCAGCTTAGTTCAGGGGGCCGAGGGTGAAGCTTTCTTT. This codes for CASSLVQGAEGEAFF.

The chain employs TRBV7-6 and TRBJ2-1; 10 nucleotides agree with TRBD1. With V trimmed by 5 bases and J by 5 bases, 15 bases remained unmatched. Germline CDR1 is SGHVS and CDR2 is FNYEAQ. The CDR3 spans 18 residues. The CDR3 DNA sequence: TGTGCCAGCAGCCCCCGGACAGGGGGTGGTTTAGGGGACAATGAGCAGTTCTTC. It yields the protein CASSPRTGGGLGDNEQFF. Variable domain in full (rest from reference TRBV7-6 and TRBJ2-1): GAGVSQSPRYKVTKRGQDVALRCDPISGHVSLYWYRQALGQGPEFLTYFNYEAQQDKSGLPNDRFSAERPEGSISTLTIQRTEQRDSAMYRCASSPRTGGGLGDNEQFFGPGTRLTVL.

The chain joins TRBV7-2 to TRBJ2-7; tentative D call: TRBD1 (6 bases). With 4 bases removed from V and 3 bases from J, the gap between germline ends came to 13 bases. The CDR3 consists of 14 residues. Germline CDR1 is SGHTA and CDR2 is FQGNSA. The CDR3 region is CASSSTDRHYEQYF. CDR3 bases: TGTGCCAGCAGCTCAACCGACAGGCACTACGAGCAGTACTTC.

The chain recombines TRBV9 with TRBJ2-4; TRBD2 matches at 7 bases. The CDR3 runs to 16 residues. CDR1 and CDR2 from the germline V gene are SGDLS and YYNGEE. V lost 3 bases and J lost 2; bases outside the gene matches: 8. This CDR3 is CASSASGAGTKNIQYF. DNA of the CDR3: TGTGCCAGCAGCGCCAGCGGGGCGGGAACCAAAAACATTCAGTACTTC.

V gene TRBV2 combines with J gene TRBJ2-4, with D perhaps TRBD1 (7 bases). Germline assignment: CDR1 SNHLY and CDR2 FYNNEI. V lost 4 bases and J 14 bases, leaving 12 bases between the germline ends. The CDR3 extends over 11 amino acids. The CDR3 loop is CASSGGDSKYF. Here the CDR3 DNA reads TGTGCCAGCAGTGGCGGGGACAGCAAGTACTTC.

Only one count was recorded for this clone. This chain connects TRBV25-1 to TRBJ1-2, with 8 bases lining up with TRBD1. Germline CDR1 reads MGHDK; CDR2 reads SYGVNS. With V trimmed by 4 bases and J by 3 bases, 4 bases remained unmatched. The CDR3 contains 14 residues. The CDR3, as DNA: TGTGCCAGCAGTGGCTCGACAGGGGACTATGGCTACACCTTC. Its translation is CASSGSTGDYGYTF.

The J gene is TRBJ1-5, the V gene TRBV18; D is unresolved. V was trimmed by 3 bases and J by 6 bases, leaving 12 bases between them. Looked up from germline, CDR1 is KGHSH and CDR2 is LQKENI. CDR3 length equals 14 residues. The CDR3 DNA reads TGTGCCAGCTCACCGACCCTCGGCGGTCAGCCCCAGCATTTT. Its translation is CASSPTLGGQPQHF.